One TCR beta chain is described in this entry. The CDR3 length is 12 residues. Germline V gene data show CDR1 as MNHGY and CDR2 as SAAAGT. V was cut by 7 bases and J by 10 bases, with 17 bases left in between. The sample originates from a study of tumor-infiltrating lymphocytes in oesophageal squamous cell carcinoma. TCRdb itself ran the PCR reads through MiXCR, one entry per CDR3 protein. Here the sample spans roughly 20,000 distinct CDR3 sequences, 40% being singletons. The source material was blood. The chain uses TRBV6-8 and TRBJ2-7; D gene unclear. This clonotype was obtained from a male donor with esophageal squamous cell carcinoma. CDR3 DNA: TGTGCCAGCACCCAGGCGCAAGAGATCCAGTACTTC. This translates into CASTQAQEIQYF.